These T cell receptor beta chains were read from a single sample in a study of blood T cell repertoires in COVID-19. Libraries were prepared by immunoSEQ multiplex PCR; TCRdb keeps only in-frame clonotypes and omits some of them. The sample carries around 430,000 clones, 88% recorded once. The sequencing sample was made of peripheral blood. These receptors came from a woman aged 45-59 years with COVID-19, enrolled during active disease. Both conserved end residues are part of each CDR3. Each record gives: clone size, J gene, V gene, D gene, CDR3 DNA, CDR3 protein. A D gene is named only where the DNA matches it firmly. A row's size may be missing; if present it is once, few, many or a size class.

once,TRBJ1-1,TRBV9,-,TGTGCCAGCAGCGTAGACGGTCTCGGTATGAACACTGAAGCTTTCTTT,CASSVDGLGMNTEAFF
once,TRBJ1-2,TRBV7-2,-,TGTGCCCGAGCCCCCCAGGGTTCCATCCTAGATCGTGGCTACACCTTC,CARAPQGSILDRGYTF
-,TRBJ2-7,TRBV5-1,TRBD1,TGCGCCAGCAGCCCCCCCGGGACAGGGGAACACGAGCAGTACTTC,CASSPPGTGEHEQYF
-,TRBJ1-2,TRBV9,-,TGTGCCAGCAGCGTGGTGGACAGTACTAACTATGGCTACACCTTC,CASSVVDSTNYGYTF
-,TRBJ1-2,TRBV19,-,TGTGCCAGTAGCCGGGGGGGTGACAATCAACATGGCTACACCTTC,CASSRGGDNQHGYTF
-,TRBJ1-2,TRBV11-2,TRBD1,TGTGCCAGCAGCCAGACACCGGGACAGGGTATCGAGGGCTACACCTTC,CASSQTPGQGIEGYTF
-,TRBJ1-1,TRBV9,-,TGTGCCAGCAGCGCTACCGGGGCAGGGGTGACTGAAGCTTTCTTT,CASSATGAGVTEAFF
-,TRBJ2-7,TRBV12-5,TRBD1,TGTGCTAGTGGTTTGGTACTCGGGACAGGCCCTTACGAGCAGTACTTC,CASGLVLGTGPYEQYF
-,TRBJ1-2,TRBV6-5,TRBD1,TGTGCCAGCAGTTACTCCAGGGGGCTAAGCTACACCTTC,CASSYSRGLSYTF
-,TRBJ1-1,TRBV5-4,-,TGTGCCAGCAGCCCCGCGGGGGACACTGAAGCTTTCTTT,CASSPAGDTEAFF
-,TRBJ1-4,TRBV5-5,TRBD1,TGTGCCAGCAGTCCGTTTGGGGGCGCAGGGGGCCTGGAAAAACTGTTTTTT,CASSPFGGAGGLEKLFF
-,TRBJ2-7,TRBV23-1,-,TGCGCCAGCAGGAGACCTGAAGGGCCGGAGGACGAGCAGTACTTC,CASRRPEGPEDEQYF
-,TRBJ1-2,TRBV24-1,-,TGTGCCACCAGTGCGGGCGGGGCGGATGGCTACACCTTC,CATSAGGADGYTF
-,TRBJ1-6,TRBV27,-,TGTGCCAGCAGTTTAAACAGAAATTCACCCCTCCACTTT,CASSLNRNSPLHF
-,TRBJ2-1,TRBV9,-,TGTGCCAGCAGCCCGCGATCCTACAATGAGCAGTTCTTC,CASSPRSYNEQFF
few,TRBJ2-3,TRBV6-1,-,TGTGCCAGCAGTGTCCTTAGCGGAACCGTCACAGATACGCAGTATTTT,CASSVLSGTVTDTQYF
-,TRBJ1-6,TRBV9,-,TGTGCCAGCAGCCCCCAGGGGTCCTATAATTCACCCCTCCACTTT,CASSPQGSYNSPLHF
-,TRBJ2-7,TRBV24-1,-,TGTGCCAGGTCGCGAGGGGGTCCCTACGAGCAGTACTTC,CARSRGGPYEQYF
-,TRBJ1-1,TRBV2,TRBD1,TGTGCCAGCACCCAGGGACAGGGGGGTTGGACTGAAGCTTTCTTT,CASTQGQGGWTEAFF
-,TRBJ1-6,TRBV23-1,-,TGCGCCAGCATTAGGGGGTACGAAGATACTAATAATTCACCCCTCCACTTT,CASIRGYEDTNNSPLHF
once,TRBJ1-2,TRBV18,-,TGTGCCAGCTCACCGACCACCGATGGGGCCGCTTATGGCTACACCTTC,CASSPTTDGAAYGYTF
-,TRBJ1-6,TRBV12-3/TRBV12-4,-,TGTGCCAGCAGTGAGGGGACACACGCACCCCTCCACTTT,CASSEGTHAPLHF